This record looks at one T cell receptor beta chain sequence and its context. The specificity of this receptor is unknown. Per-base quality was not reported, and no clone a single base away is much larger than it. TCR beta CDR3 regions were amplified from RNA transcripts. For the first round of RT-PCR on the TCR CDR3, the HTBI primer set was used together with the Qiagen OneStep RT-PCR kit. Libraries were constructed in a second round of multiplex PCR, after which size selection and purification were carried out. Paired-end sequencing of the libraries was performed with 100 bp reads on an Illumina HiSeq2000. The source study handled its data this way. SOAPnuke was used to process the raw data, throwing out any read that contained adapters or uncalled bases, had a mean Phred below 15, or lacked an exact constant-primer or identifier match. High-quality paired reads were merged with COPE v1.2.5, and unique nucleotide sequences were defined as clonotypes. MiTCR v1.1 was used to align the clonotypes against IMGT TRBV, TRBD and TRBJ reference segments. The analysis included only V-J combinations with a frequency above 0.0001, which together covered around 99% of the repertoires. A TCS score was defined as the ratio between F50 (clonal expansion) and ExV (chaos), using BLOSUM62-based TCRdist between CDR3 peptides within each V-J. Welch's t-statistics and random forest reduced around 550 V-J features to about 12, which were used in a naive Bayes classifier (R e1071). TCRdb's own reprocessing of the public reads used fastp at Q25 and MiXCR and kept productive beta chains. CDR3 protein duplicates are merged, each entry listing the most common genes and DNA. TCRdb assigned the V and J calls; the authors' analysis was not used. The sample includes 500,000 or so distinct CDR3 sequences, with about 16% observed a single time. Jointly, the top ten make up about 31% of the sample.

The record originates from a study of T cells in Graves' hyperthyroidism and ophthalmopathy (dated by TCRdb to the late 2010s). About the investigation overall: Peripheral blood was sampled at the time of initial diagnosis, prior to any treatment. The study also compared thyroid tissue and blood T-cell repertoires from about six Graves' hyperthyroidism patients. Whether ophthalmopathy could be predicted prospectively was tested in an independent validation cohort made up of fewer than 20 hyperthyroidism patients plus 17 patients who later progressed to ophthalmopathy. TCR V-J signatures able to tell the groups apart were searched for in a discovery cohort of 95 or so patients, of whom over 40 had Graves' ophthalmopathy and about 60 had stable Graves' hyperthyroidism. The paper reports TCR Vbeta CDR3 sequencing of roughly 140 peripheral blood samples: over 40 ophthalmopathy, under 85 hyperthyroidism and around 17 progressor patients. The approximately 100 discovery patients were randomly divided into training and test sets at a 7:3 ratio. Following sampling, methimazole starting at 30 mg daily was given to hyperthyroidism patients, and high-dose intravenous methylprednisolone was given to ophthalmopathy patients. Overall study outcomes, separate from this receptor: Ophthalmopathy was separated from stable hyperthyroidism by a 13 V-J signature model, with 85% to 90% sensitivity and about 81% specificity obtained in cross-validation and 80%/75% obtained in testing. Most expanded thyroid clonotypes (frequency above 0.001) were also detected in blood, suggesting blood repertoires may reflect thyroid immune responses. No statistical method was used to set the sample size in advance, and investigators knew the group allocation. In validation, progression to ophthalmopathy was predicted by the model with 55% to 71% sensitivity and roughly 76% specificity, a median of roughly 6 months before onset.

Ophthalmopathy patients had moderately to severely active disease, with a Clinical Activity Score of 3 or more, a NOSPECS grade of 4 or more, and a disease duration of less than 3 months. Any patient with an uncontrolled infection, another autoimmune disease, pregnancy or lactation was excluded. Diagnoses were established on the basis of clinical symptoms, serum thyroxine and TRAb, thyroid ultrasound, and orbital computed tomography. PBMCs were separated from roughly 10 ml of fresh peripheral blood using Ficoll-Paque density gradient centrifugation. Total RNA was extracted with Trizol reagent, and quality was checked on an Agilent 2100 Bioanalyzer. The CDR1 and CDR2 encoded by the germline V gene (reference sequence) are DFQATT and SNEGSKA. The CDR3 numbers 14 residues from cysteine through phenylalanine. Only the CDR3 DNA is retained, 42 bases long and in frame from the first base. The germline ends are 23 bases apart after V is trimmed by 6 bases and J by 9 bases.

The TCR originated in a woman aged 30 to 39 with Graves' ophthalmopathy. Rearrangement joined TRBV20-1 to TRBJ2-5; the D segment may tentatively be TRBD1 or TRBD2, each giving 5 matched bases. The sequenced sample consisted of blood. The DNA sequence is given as TGCAGTGCCACGGCAGGGTCCGGCTTGGAGGCCCAGTACTTC. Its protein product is CSATAGSGLEAQYF.